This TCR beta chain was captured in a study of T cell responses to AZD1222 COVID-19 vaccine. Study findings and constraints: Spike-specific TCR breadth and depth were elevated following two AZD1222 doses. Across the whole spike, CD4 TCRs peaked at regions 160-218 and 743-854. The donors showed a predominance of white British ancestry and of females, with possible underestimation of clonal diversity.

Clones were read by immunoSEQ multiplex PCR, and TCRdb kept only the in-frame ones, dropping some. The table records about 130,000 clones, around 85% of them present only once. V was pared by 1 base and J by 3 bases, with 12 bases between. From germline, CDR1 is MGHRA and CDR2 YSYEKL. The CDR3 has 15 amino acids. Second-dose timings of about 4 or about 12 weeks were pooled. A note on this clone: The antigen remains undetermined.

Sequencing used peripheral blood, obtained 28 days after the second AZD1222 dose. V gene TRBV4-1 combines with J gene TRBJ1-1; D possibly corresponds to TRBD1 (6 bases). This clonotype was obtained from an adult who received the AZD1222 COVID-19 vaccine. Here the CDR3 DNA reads TGCGCCAGCAGCCAAGGGGCAGGGGTCGACACTGAAGCTTTCTTT. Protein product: CASSQGAGVDTEAFF.